This T cell receptor (beta chain) is drawn from a study of cytomegalovirus exposure and HLA in healthy donors. Study-level findings and limits: V- and J-gene trimming in TCR beta was tied to a missense DCLRE1C variant by an analysis performed later. Previously analyzed data showed that most TCR beta V segments were productive at a frequency of about 87% or about 30%.

This clone has a count of ten or more. Antigen: not known. Primers included in the PCR were 60 Vbeta and 13 Jbeta primers. The assay was immunoSEQ multiplex PCR, and TCRdb's table has in-frame clones only and misses some. The table has 90,000 to 140,000 clones, about 69% seen once. V lost 3 bases and J lost 3; bases outside the gene matches: 3. The length of the CDR3 is 14 residues. CDR1 and CDR2 from the germline V gene are LNHDA and SQIVND (reference sequence). Sequencing was performed on PBMCs. The sequence came from a man between 40 and 49 years old in good health and CMV-seronegative. This chain uses TRBV19 with TRBJ1-1; 8 bases line up with TRBD1. CDR3 DNA: TGTGCCAGTAGTATTTGGACAGGGTACACTGAAGCTTTCTTT. This codes for CASSIWTGYTEAFF.